Listed below are T cell receptor beta chains from one sample, sequenced in a study of control samples from healthy donors and cancer patients. Measured with immunoSEQ multiplex PCR; TCRdb has only the in-frame clones, and not every one. The repertoire holds roughly 100,000 clones, with 80% to 90% as singletons. Specimen: blood. These receptor sequences come from a man aged 30-40 years in good health. Both conserved end residues are part of each CDR3. D genes are given only for firm matches. Some rows have no size entry. The others give once, few or many, or a class for an expanded clone.

j_call | v_call | d_call | clone_size | cdr3_nt | cdr3_aa
TRBJ1-4 | TRBV6-5 | NA | NA | TGTGCCAGCTGCGCCGGTGGGGATAGGGAAAAACTGTTTTTT | CASCAGGDREKLFF
TRBJ1-3 | TRBV6-5 | TRBD1 | NA | TGTGCCAGCAGATACCTTACAGGGGACACCATATATTTT | CASRYLTGDTIYF
TRBJ2-1 | TRBV15 | NA | NA | TGTGCCACCAGCAAGGGACTTCCCGGTGGCAATGAGCAGTTCTTC | CATSKGLPGGNEQFF
TRBJ2-1 | TRBV4-1 | NA | NA | TGCGCCAGCAGCCAAGGGGAAGGGTCCTACAATGAGCAGTTCTTC | CASSQGEGSYNEQFF
TRBJ2-6 | TRBV19 | NA | NA | TGTGCCAGTAGTATTTTCCGGGACCCATACTCTGGGGCCAACGTCCTGACTTTC | CASSIFRDPYSGANVLTF
TRBJ1-1 | TRBV29-1 | NA | once | TGCAGCGTTGAACGGGGTCAACACTCATATGAAGCTTTCTTT | CSVERGQHSYEAFF
TRBJ2-7 | TRBV2 | NA | NA | TGTGCCAGGGCCCTATTGGCAGGGGCCCACGAGCAGTACTTC | CARALLAGAHEQYF
TRBJ2-2 | TRBV11-2 | TRBD2 | NA | TGTGCCAGCAGCTTAGGATATATTCGGCGGGAGGCGGACACCGGGGAGCTGTTTTTT | CASSLGYIRREADTGELFF
TRBJ1-1 | TRBV7-9 | NA | few | TGTGCCAGCAGCTTAGAGCCCGGGGGGGCTCCTGAAGCTTTCTTT | CASSLEPGGAPEAFF
TRBJ1-4 | TRBV19 | NA | NA | TGTGCCAGTAGTCCCCGGACATCGTTCCAAAATGAAAAACTGTTTTTT | CASSPRTSFQNEKLFF
TRBJ1-5 | TRBV12-1 | NA | NA | TGTGCCAGCAGCCAAACCCCCCGGGCGGGTACGGTCTATAGCAATCAGCCCCAGCATTTT | CASSQTPRAGTVYSNQPQHF
TRBJ1-5 | TRBV12-3/TRBV12-4 | NA | NA | TGTGCCAGCAGTTTAGGCAGCAATCAGCCCCAGCATTTT | CASSLGSNQPQHF
TRBJ2-3 | TRBV19 | NA | NA | TGTGCCAGTAGTCCCGGGACGACCCGCACAGATACGCAGTATTTT | CASSPGTTRTDTQYF
TRBJ1-1 | TRBV7-6 | NA | NA | TGTGCCAGCAGCACAAAGTTGGGCACTGAAGCTTTCTTT | CASSTKLGTEAFF
TRBJ1-6 | TRBV7-3 | NA | NA | TGTGCCAGCAGCTTAACCGGGACCTACCTTGAGCCCCTCCACTTT | CASSLTGTYLEPLHF
TRBJ2-7 | TRBV6-2/TRBV6-3 | TRBD2 | NA | TGTGCCAGCAGTACTAGCGGGAGCGAGCAGTACTTC | CASSTSGSEQYF
TRBJ2-1 | TRBV10-3 | NA | NA | TGTGCCTCCTCCCCCGGTCGGGGCATCTCCTACAATGAGCAGTTCTTC | CASSPGRGISYNEQFF
TRBJ1-1 | TRBV7-2 | TRBD1 | few | TGTGCCAGCAGCTTTTCGTCAGGGGGCAACACTGAAGCTTTCTTT | CASSFSSGGNTEAFF
TRBJ2-1 | TRBV27 | TRBD2 | NA | TGTGCCAGCAGTCCGGGACTAGTAGGGGGGAATGAGCAGTTCTTC | CASSPGLVGGNEQFF
TRBJ2-3 | TRBV18 | NA | NA | TGTGCCAGCTCACCACTCTCACCGGGGGCAAGGGATACGCAGTATTTT | CASSPLSPGARDTQYF